The next 29 T cell receptor beta chains were all read from a single sample in a study of OX40 agonist ivuxolimab in advanced cancers. The method was immunoSEQ multiplex PCR; TCRdb's version includes in-frame clones alone and lacks a portion of them. This table has some 40,000 clones, about 88% appearing once. This specimen was CD4+ or CD8+ T cells sorted from blood, taken in a trial of the OX40 agonist ivuxolimab. The receptors shown here come from an adult with an advanced solid tumor such as melanoma, head and neck, liver or kidney cancer.

The V and J genes are TRBV4-1 and TRBJ1-2; 7 bases align to TRBD1. Germline CDR1 and CDR2: MGHRA and YSYEKL. The CDR3 is 16 amino acids. V was clipped by 4 bases and J by 14 bases; unmatched bases: 22. CDR3 in amino acids: CASSLRYGQGGYVGTF. CDR3 coding DNA: TGCGCCAGCAGCCTAAGATATGGCCAGGGGGGCTATGTAGGAACCTTC.

The chain recombines TRBV18 with TRBJ2-3; no clear D gene. Trimming removed 2 bases from V and 1 base from J, with 10 bases in between. Germline loops: CDR1 KGHSH, CDR2 LQKENI. The CDR3 sequence is 15 residues long. Here the CDR3 DNA reads TGTGCCAGCTCACCAGAGGCCGTTCGCACAGATACGCAGTATTTT. Its translation is CASSPEAVRTDTQYF.

The chain joins TRBV7-9 to TRBJ2-7; the match to TRBD2 covers 10 bases. Germline CDR1 and CDR2: SEHNR and FQNEAQ (reference sequence). V shed 0 bases, J shed 5 bases, and the junction held 10 bases outside the gene matches. The CDR3 contains 17 residues. The CDR3 protein is CASSLAIAGGVGHEQYF. CDR3 nucleotide sequence: TGTGCCAGCAGCTTAGCAATAGCGGGAGGAGTCGGCCACGAGCAGTACTTC.

The chain combines TRBV27 with TRBJ2-7; no firm D call. V lost 1 base and J 2 bases, leaving 15 bases between the germline ends. Germline assignment: CDR1 MNHEY and CDR2 SMNVEV (reference sequence). This CDR3 region has 16 residues. CDR3 coding DNA: TGTGCCAGCAGTTTATTGGGTAGACTTCAACCCTACGAGCAGTACTTC. As protein: CASSLLGRLQPYEQYF.

The rearrangement links TRBV9 to TRBJ1-2; 9 bases fit TRBD1. The junction had 7 bases not matched to a gene; V was cut back by 4 bases and J by 6 bases. Germline lookup yields CDR1 SGDLS and CDR2 YYNGEE. CDR3 length: 14 residues. The DNA of the CDR3 is TGTGCCAGCAGCTTAGCCGGGACAGGGAATGGCTACACCTTC. Its protein product is CASSLAGTGNGYTF.

The chain couples TRBV9 to TRBJ2-1; 7 bases map to TRBD2. CDR3 length equals 14 residues. The junction had 4 bases not matched to a gene; V was cut back by 2 bases and J by 5 bases. Germline V gene sequence: CDR1 SGDLS, CDR2 YYNGEE. The CDR3 reads CASSVGGRDNEQFF. CDR3 nucleotide sequence: TGTGCCAGCAGCGTTGGCGGGAGAGACAATGAGCAGTTCTTC.

V usage is TRBV10-3 and J usage is TRBJ1-6; maybe TRBD1 (6 bases). Trimming cost V 5 bases and J 8 bases, with 13 bases left between them. The CDR3 has 14 amino acids. Germline lookup yields CDR1 ENHRY and CDR2 SYGVKD. CDR3 amino acids: CAISSGTYYSPLHF. DNA for the CDR3: TGTGCCATCAGTTCCGGGACATATTATTCACCCCTCCACTTT.

By share of the sample, this clone is medium-sized (0.01 to 0.1%). The chain uses TRBV2 and TRBJ2-1; 7 nucleotides agree with TRBD2. J lost 0 bases, V lost 8 bases, and 13 bases had no gene match. CDR1 SNHLY and CDR2 FYNNEI come from the germline V gene. There are 17 residues in the CDR3. The CDR3 is CASPIGDGGSSYNEQFF. For the CDR3, the DNA is TGTGCCAGCCCAATTGGAGACGGGGGGAGCTCCTACAATGAGCAGTTCTTC.

This sequence joins TRBV9 and TRBJ1-2; D gene ambiguous. CDR3 length equals 14 residues. CDR1 SGDLS and CDR2 YYNGEE come from the germline V gene. The V end lost 2 bases, the J end lost 4 bases, and 12 bases lay between the germline ends. CDR3 bases: TGTGCCAGCAGCGTTCTTGTGGAAGGCTATGGCTACACCTTC. It is translated as CASSVLVEGYGYTF.

The rearrangement links TRBV30 to TRBJ1-2; tentatively, D is TRBD1 (5 bases). Germline loops: CDR1 GTSNPN, CDR2 SVGIG (reference sequence). V was shortened by 0 bases and J by 7 bases, with 9 bases between the two germline ends. There are 12 residues in the CDR3. The CDR3 DNA follows: TGTGCCTGGAGTGTACAAGGGGTTGGCTACACCTTC. Translated: CAWSVQGVGYTF.

V is TRBV11-2 and J is TRBJ2-2; D possibly uses TRBD1 or TRBD2 (5 bases each). Germline V gene sequence: CDR1 SGHAT, CDR2 FQNNGV. CDR3 length: 13 residues. Trimming shortened V by 4 bases and J by 4 bases, and 7 bases separated the two germline ends. CDR3 sequence: CASSYGATGELFF. The DNA of the CDR3 is TGTGCCAGCAGCTACGGGGCCACCGGGGAGCTGTTTTTT.

The V gene is TRBV5-1, the J gene TRBJ1-2, with a tentative D call TRBD1 (5 bases). CDR3 size: 16 residues. Germline V gene sequence: CDR1 SGHRS, CDR2 YFSETQ. The V gene lost 3 bases and the J gene lost 2 bases, with 17 bases spanning the gap. CDR3 amino acids: CASSSSGMEWNYGYTF. The CDR3 nucleotides are TGCGCCAGCAGCTCCTCAGGGATGGAGTGGAACTATGGCTACACCTTC. The variable domain in full, with the rest retrieved from reference TRBV5-1 and TRBJ1-2, is KAGVTQTPRYLIKTRGQQVTLSCSPISGHRSVSWYQQTPGQGLQFLFEYFSETQRNKGNFPGRFSGRQFSNSRSEMNVSTLELGDSALYLCASSSSGMEWNYGYTFGSGTRLTVV.

This chain joins TRBV6-5 and TRBJ1-1; TRBD1 might be the D (5 bases). Germline V gene data show CDR1 as MNHEY and CDR2 as SVGAGI. The CDR3 covers 13 residues. The V and J ends lost 6 bases and 11 bases respectively, with 19 bases between them. The CDR3 spells CASSLTERGWAFF. CDR3 nucleotides: TGTGCCAGCAGCCTGACAGAGCGTGGGTGGGCTTTCTTT.

The J gene is TRBJ2-7, the V gene TRBV9; D might be TRBD1 (6 bases). V dropped 3 bases and J dropped 0 bases, with 19 bases sitting between them. This CDR3 is built from 17 residues. In germline, CDR1 is SGDLS, CDR2 YYNGEE. This CDR3 is CASSGQEAGSFSYEQYF. DNA for the CDR3: TGTGCCAGCAGCGGACAGGAGGCCGGCTCCTTCTCCTACGAGCAGTACTTC.

CDR3 protein: CASSEGYTQYF. The CDR3 DNA reads as TGTGCCAGCAGTGAAGGGTATACGCAGTATTTT. The gene calls are TRBV2 and TRBJ2-3; D unclear. The CDR3 length is 11 residues. The V gene's germline CDR1 is SNHLY and CDR2 FYNNEI. The ends were cut back, 1 base at V and 7 bases at J, with 3 bases in the middle.

The V call is TRBV10-1, the J call TRBJ2-1; no clear D gene. The V gene lost 0 bases and the J gene lost 7 bases, with 10 bases spanning the gap. This CDR3 is built from 14 residues. Germline assignment: CDR1 WNHNN and CDR2 SYGVQD (reference sequence). The DNA for the CDR3 is TGCGCCAGCAGTGAGTCGAGGCGGCGGAATGAGCAGTTCTTC. This encodes CASSESRRRNEQFF.

This clone has just one count. The chain combines TRBV7-2 with TRBJ2-1; 7 bases align to TRBD1. The germline CDR1 and CDR2 sequences are SGHTA and FQGNSA. Trimming took 6 bases from V and 4 from J; bases not matched to a gene: 9. This CDR3 spans 15 amino acids. CDR3 sequence: CASSTGVGLYNEQFF. CDR3 coding DNA: TGTGCCAGCAGTACAGGGGTGGGTTTATACAATGAGCAGTTCTTC.

The chain has TRBV5-4 and TRBJ1-5, with 9 bases matching TRBD1. V was pared by 3 bases and J by 7 bases, with 11 bases of the junction left unmatched. CDR1 and CDR2 from the germline V gene are SGHNT and YYREEE (reference sequence). The CDR3 is 16 amino acids. The CDR3 is CASSSLDRGKEQPQHF. As DNA, the CDR3 is TGTGCCAGCAGCTCATTGGACAGGGGCAAGGAACAGCCCCAGCATTTT. Full variable domain (remainder filled in from reference TRBV5-4 and TRBJ1-5): ETGVTQSPTHLIKTRGQQVTLRCSSQSGHNTVSWYQQALGQGPQFIFQYYREEENGRGNFPPRFSGLQFPNYSSELNVNALELDDSALYLCASSSLDRGKEQPQHFGDGTRLSIL.

The chain combines TRBV10-2 with TRBJ2-5, with D tentatively TRBD2 (6 bases). The CDR3 consists of 14 residues. V dropped 6 bases and J dropped 0 bases, with 11 bases sitting between them. Germline-derived CDR1 and CDR2 are WSHSY and SAAADI. CDR3 loop: CASSMTRNQETQYF. The CDR3 DNA follows: TGCGCCAGCAGCATGACTAGAAACCAAGAGACCCAGTACTTC.

The V and J genes are TRBV5-1 and TRBJ2-1, with 13 bases fitting TRBD2. The CDR3 covers 15 residues. Looked up from germline, CDR1 is SGHRS and CDR2 is YFSETQ. The trim removed 2 bases at V and 8 bases at J, leaving 4 bases unmatched. CDR3 protein: CASSLWTSGGDEQFF. The CDR3 bases are TGCGCCAGCAGCTTATGGACTAGCGGGGGCGATGAGCAGTTCTTC.

The chain joins TRBV5-6 to TRBJ1-1; D uncertain. The V end lost 2 bases, the J end lost 0 bases, and 8 bases lay between the germline ends. The germline gives CDR1 SGHDT, CDR2 YYEEEE. This CDR3 contains 14 residues. The CDR3 DNA sequence: TGTGCCAGCAGCTTCAGTCGCATGAACACTGAAGCTTTCTTT. Encoded protein: CASSFSRMNTEAFF.

The CDR3 reads CASSPGSTNEKLFF. The CDR3 bases are TGTGCCAGCAGCCCAGGGAGCACTAATGAAAAACTGTTTTTT. The chain links TRBV9 to TRBJ1-4, with D maybe TRBD1 (5 bases). CDR3 size: 14 residues. Germline V lookup: CDR1 SGDLS, CDR2 YYNGEE. Trimming pared 4 bases from V and 2 bases from J, leaving 9 bases between.

This CDR3 reads CAIREGQGARTDTQYF. DNA for the CDR3: TGTGCCATCAGGGAAGGACAGGGGGCAAGGACAGATACGCAGTATTTT. The genes are TRBV10-3 and TRBJ2-3, with 11 positions matching TRBD1. The ends lost 6 bases at V and 3 bases at J; junction bases unmatched: 8. Germline V gene data show CDR1 as ENHRY and CDR2 as SYGVKD. This CDR3 has 16 amino acids.

This sequence joins TRBV11-3 and TRBJ1-2, with D possibly being TRBD1 (6 bases). This CDR3 has 13 amino acids. The germline CDR1 and CDR2 sequences are SGHNT and YENEEA. The V end lost 5 bases, the J end lost 3 bases, and 10 bases lay between the germline ends. Here the CDR3 DNA reads TGTGCCAGCAGCCCACAGGGCGACTATGGCTACACCTTC. Protein product: CASSPQGDYGYTF.

V usage is TRBV5-1 and J usage is TRBJ2-2, with D maybe TRBD1 (5 bases). V lost 5 bases, J lost 2 bases, and 16 bases lay in between. This CDR3 has 16 residues. Germline CDR1 is SGHRS and CDR2 is YFSETQ. CDR3 sequence (DNA): TGCGCCAGCAGGGGGTCAGGGCCACCTAACACCGGGGAGCTGTTTTTT. It encodes CASRGSGPPNTGELFF.

The chain is built from TRBV7-9 and TRBJ2-7; D is unresolved. V lost 5 bases, J lost 2 bases, and 4 bases lay in between. The germline CDR1 and CDR2 sequences are SEHNR and FQNEAQ (reference sequence). There are 11 residues in the CDR3. CDR3 protein: CASSGTYEQYF. For the CDR3, the DNA is TGTGCCAGCAGCGGCACCTACGAGCAGTACTTC.

J is TRBJ1-2 and V is TRBV25-1, with 9 positions matching TRBD1. This CDR3 spans 15 amino acids. Trimming took 3 bases from V and 3 from J; bases not matched to a gene: 5. CDR1 MGHDK and CDR2 SYGVNS come from the germline V gene. The chain's CDR3 is CASSDSGTGYYGYTF. The DNA of the CDR3 is TGTGCCAGCAGTGATTCCGGGACAGGGTACTATGGCTACACCTTC.

This clone has a single count. This rearrangement joins TRBV6-6 to TRBJ2-7; D uncertain. Trimming removed 0 bases from V and 2 bases from J, with 11 bases in between. The length of the CDR3 is 15 residues. Germline CDR1 reads MNHNY; CDR2 reads SVGAGI (reference sequence). DNA for the CDR3: TGTGCCAGCAGTTACTCGAGCACGATCCCCTACGAGCAGTACTTC. Protein: CASSYSSTIPYEQYF.

The chain recombines TRBV13 with TRBJ1-5; the D gene is possibly TRBD1 (5 bases). In germline, CDR1 is PRHDT, CDR2 FYEKMQ (reference sequence). Trimming took off 3 bases at V and 9 bases at J, with 15 bases between the two ends. The CDR3 runs to 14 residues. The DNA of the CDR3 is TGTGCCAGCAGCTTTTGGGGCCTTGGGCCGCCCCAGCATTTT. This codes for CASSFWGLGPPQHF.